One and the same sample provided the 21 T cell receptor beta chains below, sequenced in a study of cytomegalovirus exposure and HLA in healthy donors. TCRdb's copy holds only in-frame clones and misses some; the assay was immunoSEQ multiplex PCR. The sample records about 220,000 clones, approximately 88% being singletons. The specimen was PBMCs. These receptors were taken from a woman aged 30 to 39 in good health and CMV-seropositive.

The CDR3 loop reads CASNEGRTDTQYF. CDR3 nucleotide sequence: TGCGCCAGCAATGAGGGGCGCACAGATACGCAGTATTTT. The chain uses TRBV5-1 and TRBJ2-3, with D perhaps TRBD1 or TRBD2 (5 bases each). Trimming took 6 bases from V and 1 from J, leaving 9 bases between them. The CDR3 runs to 13 residues. CDR1 is SGHRS and CDR2 is YFSETQ in the germline V gene.

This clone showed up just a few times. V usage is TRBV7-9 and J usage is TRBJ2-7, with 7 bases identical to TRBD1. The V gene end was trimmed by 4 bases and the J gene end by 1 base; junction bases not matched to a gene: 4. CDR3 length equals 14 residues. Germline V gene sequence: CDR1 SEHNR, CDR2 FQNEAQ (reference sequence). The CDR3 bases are TGTGCCAGCAGCTCCGGGACAGAATCCTACGAGCAGTACTTC. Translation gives CASSSGTESYEQYF. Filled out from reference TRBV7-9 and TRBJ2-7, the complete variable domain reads DTGVSQNPRHKITKRGQNVTFRCDPISEHNRLYWYRQTLGQGPEFLTYFQNEAQLEKSRLLSDRFSAERPKGSFSTLEIQRTEQGDSAMYLCASSSGTESYEQYFGPGTRLTVT.

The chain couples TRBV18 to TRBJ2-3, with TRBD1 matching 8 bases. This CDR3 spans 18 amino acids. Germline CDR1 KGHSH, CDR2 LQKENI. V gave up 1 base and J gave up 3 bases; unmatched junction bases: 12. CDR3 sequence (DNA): TGTGCCAGCTCACCACGTGTCTCTGGACAGGGACTTACAGATACGCAGTATTTT. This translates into CASSPRVSGQGLTDTQYF.

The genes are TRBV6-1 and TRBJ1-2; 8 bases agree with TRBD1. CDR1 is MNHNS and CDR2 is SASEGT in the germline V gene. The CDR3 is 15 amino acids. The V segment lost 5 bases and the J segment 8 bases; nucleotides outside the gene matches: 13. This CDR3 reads CASSSPDRQGRGYTF. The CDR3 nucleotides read TGTGCCAGCAGTTCACCCGACCGACAGGGGCGAGGCTACACCTTC.

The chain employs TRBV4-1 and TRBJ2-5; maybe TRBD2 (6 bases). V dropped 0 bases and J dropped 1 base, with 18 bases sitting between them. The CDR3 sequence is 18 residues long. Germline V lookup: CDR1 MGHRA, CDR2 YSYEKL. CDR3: CASSQERPLWRGQETQYF. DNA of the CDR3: TGCGCCAGCAGCCAAGAAAGGCCCCTCTGGCGGGGCCAAGAGACCCAGTACTTC.

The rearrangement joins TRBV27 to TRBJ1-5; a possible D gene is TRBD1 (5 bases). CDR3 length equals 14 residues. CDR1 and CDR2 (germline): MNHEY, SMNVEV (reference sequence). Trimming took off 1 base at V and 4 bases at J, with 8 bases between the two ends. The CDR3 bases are TGTGCCAGCAGTTTATTCGGGGGGAATCAGCCCCAGCATTTT. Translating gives CASSLFGGNQPQHF.

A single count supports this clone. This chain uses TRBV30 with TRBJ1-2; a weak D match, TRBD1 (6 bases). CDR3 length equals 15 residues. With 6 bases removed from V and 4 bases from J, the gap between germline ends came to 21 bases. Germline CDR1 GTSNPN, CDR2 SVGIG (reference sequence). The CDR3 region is CACLLEIGGSYGYTF. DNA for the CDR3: TGTGCCTGCCTCCTCGAGATAGGGGGGTCCTATGGCTACACCTTC.

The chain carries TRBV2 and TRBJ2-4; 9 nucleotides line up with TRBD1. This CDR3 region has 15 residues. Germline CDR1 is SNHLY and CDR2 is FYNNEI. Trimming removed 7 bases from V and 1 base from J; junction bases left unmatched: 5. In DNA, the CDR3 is TGTGCCAGCACCTGGGACAGGGTGGCCAAAAACATTCAGTACTTC. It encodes CASTWDRVAKNIQYF.

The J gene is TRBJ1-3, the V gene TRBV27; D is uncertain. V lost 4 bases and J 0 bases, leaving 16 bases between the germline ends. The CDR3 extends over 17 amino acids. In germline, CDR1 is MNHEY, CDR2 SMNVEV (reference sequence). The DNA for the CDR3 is TGTGCCAGCAGTTCTAGGTTCGAGGGCAGCTCTGGAAACACCATATATTTT. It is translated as CASSSRFEGSSGNTIYF.

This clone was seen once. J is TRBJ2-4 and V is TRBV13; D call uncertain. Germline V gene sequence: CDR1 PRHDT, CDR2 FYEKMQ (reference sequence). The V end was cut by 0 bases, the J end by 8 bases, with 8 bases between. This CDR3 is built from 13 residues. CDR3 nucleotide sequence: TGTGCCAGCAGCTTAGGCGACGGAGACATTCAGTACTTC. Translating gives CASSLGDGDIQYF.

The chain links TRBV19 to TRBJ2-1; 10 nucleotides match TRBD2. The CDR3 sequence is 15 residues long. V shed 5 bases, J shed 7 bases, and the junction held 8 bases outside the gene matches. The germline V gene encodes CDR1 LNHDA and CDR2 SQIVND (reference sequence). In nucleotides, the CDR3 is TGTGCCAGTAGTTCTACTAGCGGGGACGCTAATGAGCAGTTCTTC. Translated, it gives CASSSTSGDANEQFF.

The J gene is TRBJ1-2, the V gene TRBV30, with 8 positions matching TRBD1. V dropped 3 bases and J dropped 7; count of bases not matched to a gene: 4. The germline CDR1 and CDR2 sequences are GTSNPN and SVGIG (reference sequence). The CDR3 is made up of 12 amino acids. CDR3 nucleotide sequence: TGTGCCTGGAGCCAGGGGGCGGTTGGCTACACCTTC. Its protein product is CAWSQGAVGYTF. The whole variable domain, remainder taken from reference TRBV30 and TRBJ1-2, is SQTIHQWPATLVQPVGSPLSLECTVEGTSNPNLYWYRQAAGRGLQLLFYSVGIGQISSEVPQNLSASRPQDRQFILSSKKLLLSDSGFYLCAWSQGAVGYTFGSGTRLTVV.

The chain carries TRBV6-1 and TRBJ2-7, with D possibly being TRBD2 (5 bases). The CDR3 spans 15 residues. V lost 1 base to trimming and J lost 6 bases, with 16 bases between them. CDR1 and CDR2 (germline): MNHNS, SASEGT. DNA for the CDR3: TGTGCCAGCAGTGAAGTCCCTGTCGGAGGTTCCGAGCAGTACTTC. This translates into CASSEVPVGGSEQYF.

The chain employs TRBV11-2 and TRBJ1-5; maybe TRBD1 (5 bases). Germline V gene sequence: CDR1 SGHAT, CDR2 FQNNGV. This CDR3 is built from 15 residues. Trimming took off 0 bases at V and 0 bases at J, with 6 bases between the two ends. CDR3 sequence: CASSLEGVSNQPQHF. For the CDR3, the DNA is TGTGCCAGCAGCTTAGAAGGGGTTAGCAATCAGCCCCAGCATTTT.

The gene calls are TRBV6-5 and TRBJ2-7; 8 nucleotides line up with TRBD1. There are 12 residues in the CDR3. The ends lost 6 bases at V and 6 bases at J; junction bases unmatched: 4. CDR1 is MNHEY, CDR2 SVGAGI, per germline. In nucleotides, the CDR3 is TGTGCCAGCAGCCGCGACAGGGGCGAGCAGTACTTC. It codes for CASSRDRGEQYF.

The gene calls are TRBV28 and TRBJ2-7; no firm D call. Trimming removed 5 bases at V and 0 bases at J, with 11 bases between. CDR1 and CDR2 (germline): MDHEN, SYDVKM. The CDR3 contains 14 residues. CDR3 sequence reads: CASSATRSSYEQYF. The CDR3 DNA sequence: TGTGCCAGCAGTGCTACAAGGAGCTCCTACGAGCAGTACTTC. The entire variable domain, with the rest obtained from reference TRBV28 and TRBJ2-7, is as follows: DVKVTQSSRYLVKRTGEKVFLECVQDMDHENMFWYRQDPGLGLRLIYFSYDVKMKEKGDIPEGYSVSREKKERFSLILESASTNQTSMYLCASSATRSSYEQYFGPGTRLTVT.

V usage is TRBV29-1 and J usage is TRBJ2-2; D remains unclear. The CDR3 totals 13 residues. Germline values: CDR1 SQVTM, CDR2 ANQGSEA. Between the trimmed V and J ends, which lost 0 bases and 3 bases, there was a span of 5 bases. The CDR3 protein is CSVEDRDTGELFF. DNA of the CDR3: TGCAGCGTTGAAGATCGCGACACCGGGGAGCTGTTTTTT.

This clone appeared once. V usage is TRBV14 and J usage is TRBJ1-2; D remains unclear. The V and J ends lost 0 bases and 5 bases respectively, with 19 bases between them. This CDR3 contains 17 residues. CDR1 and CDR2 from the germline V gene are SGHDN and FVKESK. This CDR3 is CASSQDGQRYLPYGYTF. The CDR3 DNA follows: TGTGCCAGCAGCCAAGATGGGCAAAGGTACCTCCCGTATGGCTACACCTTC.

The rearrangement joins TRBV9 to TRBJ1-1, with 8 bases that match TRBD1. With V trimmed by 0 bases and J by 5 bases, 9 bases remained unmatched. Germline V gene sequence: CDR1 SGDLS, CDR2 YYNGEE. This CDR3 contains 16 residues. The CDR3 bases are TGTGCCAGCAGCGTAGGCTATGAGGACAGGGAAACTGAAGCTTTCTTT. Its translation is CASSVGYEDRETEAFF. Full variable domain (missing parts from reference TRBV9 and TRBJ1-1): DSGVTQTPKHLITATGQRVTLRCSPRSGDLSVYWYQQSLDQGLQFLIQYYNGEERAKGNILERFSAQQFPDLHSELNLSSLELGDSALYFCASSVGYEDRETEAFFGQGTRLTVV.

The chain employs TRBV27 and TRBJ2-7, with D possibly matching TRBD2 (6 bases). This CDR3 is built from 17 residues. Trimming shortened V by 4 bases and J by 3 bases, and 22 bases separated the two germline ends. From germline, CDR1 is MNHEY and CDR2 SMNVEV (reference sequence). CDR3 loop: CASSSTFRRGAGYEQYF. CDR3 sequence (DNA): TGTGCCAGCAGTTCCACCTTTCGGAGGGGAGCGGGCTACGAGCAGTACTTC.

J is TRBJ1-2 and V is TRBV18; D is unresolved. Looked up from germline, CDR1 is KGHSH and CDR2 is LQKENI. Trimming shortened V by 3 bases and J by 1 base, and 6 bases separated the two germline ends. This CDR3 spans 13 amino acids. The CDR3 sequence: CASSPERNYGYTF. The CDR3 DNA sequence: TGTGCCAGCTCACCGGAACGTAACTATGGCTACACCTTC.